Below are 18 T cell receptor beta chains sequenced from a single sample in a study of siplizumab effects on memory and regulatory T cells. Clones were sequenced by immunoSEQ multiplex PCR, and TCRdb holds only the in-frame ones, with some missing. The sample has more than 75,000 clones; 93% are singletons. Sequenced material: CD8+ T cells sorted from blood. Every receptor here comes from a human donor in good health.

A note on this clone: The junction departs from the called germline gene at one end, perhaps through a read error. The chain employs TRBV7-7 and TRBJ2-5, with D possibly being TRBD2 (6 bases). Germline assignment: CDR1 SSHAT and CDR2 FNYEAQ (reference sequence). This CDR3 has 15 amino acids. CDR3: CASSLVKAGQETQYF. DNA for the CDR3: TGTGCTAGCAGCTTAGTCAAAGCGGGCCAAGAGACCCAGTACTTC.

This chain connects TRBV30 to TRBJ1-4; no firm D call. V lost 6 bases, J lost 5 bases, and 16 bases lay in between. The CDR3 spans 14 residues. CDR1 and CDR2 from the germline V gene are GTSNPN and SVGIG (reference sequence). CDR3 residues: CACFPAGLNEKLFF. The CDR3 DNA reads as TGTGCCTGTTTCCCAGCAGGTCTCAATGAAAAACTGTTTTTT.

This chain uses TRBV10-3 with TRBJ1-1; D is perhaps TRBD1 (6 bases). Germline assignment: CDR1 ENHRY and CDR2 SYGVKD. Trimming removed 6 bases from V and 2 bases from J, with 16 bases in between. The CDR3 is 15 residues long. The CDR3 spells CAISPVGGRNTEAFF. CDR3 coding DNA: TGTGCCATCAGCCCTGTAGGGGGTCGAAACACTGAAGCTTTCTTT.

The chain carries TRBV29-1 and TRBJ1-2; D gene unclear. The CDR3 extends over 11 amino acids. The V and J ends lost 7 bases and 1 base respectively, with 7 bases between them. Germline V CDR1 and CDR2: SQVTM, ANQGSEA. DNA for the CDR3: TGCAGCGCCAGAGATAACTATGGCTACACCTTC. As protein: CSARDNYGYTF.

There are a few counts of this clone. CDR3 in amino acids: CASRGGQGADEQYF. CDR3 in DNA: TGTGCCAGCAGAGGAGGACAGGGGGCCGACGAGCAGTACTTC. The chain couples TRBV6-5 to TRBJ2-7, with 11 bases that match TRBD1. V shed 6 bases and J 5 bases; nucleotides not matched to a gene: 6. The CDR3 is made up of 14 amino acids. Germline V lookup: CDR1 MNHEY, CDR2 SVGAGI.

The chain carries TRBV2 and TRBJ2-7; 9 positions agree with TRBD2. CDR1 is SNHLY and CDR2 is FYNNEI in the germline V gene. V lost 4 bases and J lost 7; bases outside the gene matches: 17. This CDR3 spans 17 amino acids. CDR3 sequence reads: CASSGPSGKQGRREQYF. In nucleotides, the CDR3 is TGTGCCAGCAGTGGTCCTAGCGGGAAACAAGGTCGACGGGAGCAGTACTTC.

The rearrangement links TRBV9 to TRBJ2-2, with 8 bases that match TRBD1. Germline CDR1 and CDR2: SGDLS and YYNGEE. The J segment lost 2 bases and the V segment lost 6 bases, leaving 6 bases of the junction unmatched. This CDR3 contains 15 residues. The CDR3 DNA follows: TGTGCCAGCACCCTCGGACAGGGAAACACCGGGGAGCTGTTTTTT. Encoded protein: CASTLGQGNTGELFF.

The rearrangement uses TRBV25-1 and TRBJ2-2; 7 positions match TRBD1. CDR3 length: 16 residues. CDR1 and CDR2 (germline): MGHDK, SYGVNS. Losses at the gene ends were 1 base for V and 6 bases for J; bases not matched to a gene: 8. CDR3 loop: CASSELVGGSAGELFF. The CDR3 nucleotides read TGTGCCAGCAGTGAATTGGTAGGGGGCAGCGCCGGGGAGCTGTTTTTT.

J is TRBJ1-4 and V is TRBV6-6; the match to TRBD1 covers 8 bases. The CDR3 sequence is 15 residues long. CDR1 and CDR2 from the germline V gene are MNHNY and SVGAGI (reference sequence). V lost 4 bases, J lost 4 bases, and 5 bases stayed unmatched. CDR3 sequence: CASSFWTGNNEKLFF. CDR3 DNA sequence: TGTGCCAGCAGTTTTTGGACAGGGAATAATGAAAAACTGTTTTTT.

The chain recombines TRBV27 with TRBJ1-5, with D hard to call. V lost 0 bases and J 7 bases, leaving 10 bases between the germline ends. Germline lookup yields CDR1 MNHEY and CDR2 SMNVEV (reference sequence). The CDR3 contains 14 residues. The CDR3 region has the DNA TGTGCCAGCAGTTTATCGGGATCTGGCCAGCCCCAGCATTTT. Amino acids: CASSLSGSGQPQHF.

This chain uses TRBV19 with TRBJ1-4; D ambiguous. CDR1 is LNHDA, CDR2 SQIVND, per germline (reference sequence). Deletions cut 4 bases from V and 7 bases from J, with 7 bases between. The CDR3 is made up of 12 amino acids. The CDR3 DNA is TGTGCCAGTAGTAAGCGGTCTGAAAAACTGTTTTTT. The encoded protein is CASSKRSEKLFF.

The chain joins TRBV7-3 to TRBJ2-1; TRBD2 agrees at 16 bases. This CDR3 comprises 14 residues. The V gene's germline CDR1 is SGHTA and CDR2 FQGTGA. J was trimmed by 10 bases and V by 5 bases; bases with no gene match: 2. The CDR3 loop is CASSGGLAGGEQFF. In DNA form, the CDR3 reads TGTGCCAGCAGCGGGGGACTAGCGGGAGGGGAGCAGTTCTTC.

CDR3 protein: CASSVELAGLYNEQFF. The CDR3 DNA follows: TGTGCCAGCAGCGTAGAACTAGCGGGGTTATACAATGAGCAGTTCTTC. The chain employs TRBV9 and TRBJ2-1, with 10 nucleotides matching TRBD2. V was pared by 0 bases and J by 4 bases, with 4 bases of the junction left unmatched. Per germline, CDR1 SGDLS and CDR2 YYNGEE. This CDR3 region has 16 residues.

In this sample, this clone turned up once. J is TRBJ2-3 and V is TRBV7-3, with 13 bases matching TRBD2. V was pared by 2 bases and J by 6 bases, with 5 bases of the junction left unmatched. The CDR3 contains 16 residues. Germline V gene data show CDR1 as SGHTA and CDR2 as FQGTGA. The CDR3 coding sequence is TGTGCCAGCAGCTTAGCGGGACTAGCGGGACGGGATACGCAGTATTTT. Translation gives CASSLAGLAGRDTQYF. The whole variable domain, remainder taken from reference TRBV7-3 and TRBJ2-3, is GAGVSQTPSNKVTEKGKYVELRCDPISGHTALYWYRQSLGQGPEFLIYFQGTGAADDSGLPNDRFFAVRPEGSVSTLKIQRTERGDSAVYLCASSLAGLAGRDTQYFGPGTRLTVL.

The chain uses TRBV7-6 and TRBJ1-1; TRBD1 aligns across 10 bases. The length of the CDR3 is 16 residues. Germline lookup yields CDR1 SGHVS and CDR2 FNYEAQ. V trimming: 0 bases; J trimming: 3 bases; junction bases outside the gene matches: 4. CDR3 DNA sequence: TGTGCCAGCAGCTTAGCGTGGACAGGGGGAGACACTGAAGCTTTCTTT. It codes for CASSLAWTGGDTEAFF. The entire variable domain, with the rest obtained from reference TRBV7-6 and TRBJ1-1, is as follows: GAGVSQSPRYKVTKRGQDVALRCDPISGHVSLYWYRQALGQGPEFLTYFNYEAQQDKSGLPNDRFSAERPEGSISTLTIQRTEQRDSAMYRCASSLAWTGGDTEAFFGQGTRLTVV.

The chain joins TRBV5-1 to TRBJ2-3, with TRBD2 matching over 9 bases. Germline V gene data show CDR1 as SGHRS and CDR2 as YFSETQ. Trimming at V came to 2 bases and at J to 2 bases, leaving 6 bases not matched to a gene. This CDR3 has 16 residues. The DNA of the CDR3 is TGCGCCAGCAGCTTAAACGCGGGAGGGCCCACAGATACGCAGTATTTT. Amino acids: CASSLNAGGPTDTQYF.

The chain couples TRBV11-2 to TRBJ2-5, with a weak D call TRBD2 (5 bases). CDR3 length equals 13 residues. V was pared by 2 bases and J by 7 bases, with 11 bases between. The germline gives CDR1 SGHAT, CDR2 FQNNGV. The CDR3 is CASSLFRSGTQYF. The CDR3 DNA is TGTGCCAGCAGCTTATTTCGCAGCGGGACCCAGTACTTC.

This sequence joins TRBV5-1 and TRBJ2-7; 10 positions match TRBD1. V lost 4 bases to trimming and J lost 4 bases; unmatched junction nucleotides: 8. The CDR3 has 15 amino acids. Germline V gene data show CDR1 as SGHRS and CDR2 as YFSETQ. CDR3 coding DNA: TGCGCCAGCAGCCCAGGGACAGGGGATGGTTACGAGCAGTACTTC. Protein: CASSPGTGDGYEQYF.